The entry below describes one TCR beta chain. The data stem from a study of blood T cell repertoires in COVID-19. Per the original data handling: Nucleated cell number was recorded as an estimate derived from reference gene primer amplification. Method: immunoSEQ multiplex PCR; TCRdb's copy keeps in-frame clones and lacks some. That table is the source of V, J and clone size, and D and trimming were worked out from the DNA. The sample lists fewer than 250,000 clones; 83% were seen once. Between the trimmed V and J ends, which lost 6 bases and 6 bases, there was a span of 18 bases. Germline V gene lookup returns CDR1 SQVTM and CDR2 ANQGSEA. The CDR3 loop spans 13 amino acids.

This sequence joins TRBV29-1 and TRBJ2-7; possibly TRBD2 for D (6 bases). The TCR sequence derives from a man in his forties or fifties with active or convalescent COVID-19. The sample comprised peripheral blood. The CDR3 DNA is TGCAGCGTCCTTCCGGGACTCGGGGTCGAGCAGTACTTC. It is translated as CSVLPGLGVEQYF.